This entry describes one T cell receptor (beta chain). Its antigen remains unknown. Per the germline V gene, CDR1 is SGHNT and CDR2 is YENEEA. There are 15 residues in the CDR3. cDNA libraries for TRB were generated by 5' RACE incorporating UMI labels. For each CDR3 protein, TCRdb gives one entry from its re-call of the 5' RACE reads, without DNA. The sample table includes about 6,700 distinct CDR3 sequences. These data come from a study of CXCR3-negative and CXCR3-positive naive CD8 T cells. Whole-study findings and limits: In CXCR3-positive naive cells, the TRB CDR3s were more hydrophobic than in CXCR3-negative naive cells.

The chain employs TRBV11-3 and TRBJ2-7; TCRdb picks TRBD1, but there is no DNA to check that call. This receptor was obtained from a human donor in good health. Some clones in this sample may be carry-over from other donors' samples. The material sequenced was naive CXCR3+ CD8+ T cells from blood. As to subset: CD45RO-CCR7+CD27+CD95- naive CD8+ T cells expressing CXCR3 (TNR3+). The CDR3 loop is CASSSRDADTYEQYF.